This TCR beta chain was profiled in a study of T cells in Graves' hyperthyroidism and ophthalmopathy. Amplification targeted TCR beta CDR3 regions from RNA transcripts. First-round RT-PCR of the TCR CDR3 relied on the HTBI primer set. TCRdb reprocessed the multiplex PCR reads with MiXCR, giving one entry per CDR3 protein. The table records approximately 700,000 distinct CDR3 sequences, 45% of them present only once. A few counts support this clonotype. The CDR3 contains 13 residues. Trimming shortened V by 3 bases and J by 2 bases, and 7 bases separated the two germline ends. From germline, CDR1 is SGHTA and CDR2 FQGNSA.

The sequenced sample was peripheral blood or thyroid tissue (not recorded which). V usage is TRBV7-2 and J usage is TRBJ1-1; D call uncertain. The TCR originated in an adult man with Graves' disease, either hyperthyroidism or ophthalmopathy (not recorded which). This chain's CDR3 is CASSLRDNTEAFF. As DNA, the CDR3 is TGTGCCAGCAGCTTGAGGGATAACACTGAAGCTTTCTTT. Supplemented by reference TRBV7-2 and TRBJ1-1, the full variable domain reads GAGVSQSPSNKVTEKGKDVELRCDPISGHTALYWYRQSLGQGLEFLIYFQGNSAPDKSGLPSDRFSAERTGGSVSTLTIQRTQQEDSAVYLCASSLRDNTEAFFGQGTRLTVV.